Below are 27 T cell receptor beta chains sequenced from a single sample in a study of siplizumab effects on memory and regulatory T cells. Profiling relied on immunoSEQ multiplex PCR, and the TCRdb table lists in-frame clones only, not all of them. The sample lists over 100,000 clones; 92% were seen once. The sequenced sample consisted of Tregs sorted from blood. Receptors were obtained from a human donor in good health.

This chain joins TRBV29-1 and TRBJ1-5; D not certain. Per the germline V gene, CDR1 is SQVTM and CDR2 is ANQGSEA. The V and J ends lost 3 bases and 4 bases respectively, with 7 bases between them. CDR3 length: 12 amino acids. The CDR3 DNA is TGCAGCGTTGATAGACTTAATCAGCCCCAGCATTTT. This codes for CSVDRLNQPQHF.

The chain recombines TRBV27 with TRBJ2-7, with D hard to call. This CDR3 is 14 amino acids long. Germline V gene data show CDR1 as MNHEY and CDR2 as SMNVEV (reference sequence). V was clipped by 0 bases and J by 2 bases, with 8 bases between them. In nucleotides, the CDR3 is TGTGCCAGCAGTTTATCGAGGCGGACCTACGAGCAGTACTTC. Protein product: CASSLSRRTYEQYF.

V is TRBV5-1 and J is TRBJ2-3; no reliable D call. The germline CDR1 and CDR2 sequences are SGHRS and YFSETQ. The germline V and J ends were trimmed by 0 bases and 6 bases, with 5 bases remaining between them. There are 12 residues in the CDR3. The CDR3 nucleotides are TGCGCCAGCAGCTTGGGTCGCGATACGCAGTATTTT. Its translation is CASSLGRDTQYF.

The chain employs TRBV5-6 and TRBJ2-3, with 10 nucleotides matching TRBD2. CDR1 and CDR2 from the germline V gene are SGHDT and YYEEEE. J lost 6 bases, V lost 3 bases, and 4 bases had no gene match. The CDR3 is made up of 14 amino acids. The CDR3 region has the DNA TGTGCCAGCAGCTCGCTAGCGGGGGTGGATACGCAGTATTTT. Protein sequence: CASSSLAGVDTQYF.

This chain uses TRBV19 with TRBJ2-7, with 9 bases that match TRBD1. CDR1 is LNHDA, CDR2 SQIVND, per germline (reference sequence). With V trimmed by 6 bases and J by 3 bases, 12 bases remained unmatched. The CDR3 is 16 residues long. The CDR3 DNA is TGTGCCAGTAGCGGATCGGGACAGGGTAGTTTCTACGAGCAGTACTTC. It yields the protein CASSGSGQGSFYEQYF.

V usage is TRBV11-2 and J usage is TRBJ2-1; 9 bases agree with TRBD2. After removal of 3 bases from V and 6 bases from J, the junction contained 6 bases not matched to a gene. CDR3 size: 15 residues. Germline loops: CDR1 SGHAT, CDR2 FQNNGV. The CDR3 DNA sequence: TGTGCCAGCAGCTTTAGCGGGAGCAACTCCAATGAGCAGTTCTTC. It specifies CASSFSGSNSNEQFF.

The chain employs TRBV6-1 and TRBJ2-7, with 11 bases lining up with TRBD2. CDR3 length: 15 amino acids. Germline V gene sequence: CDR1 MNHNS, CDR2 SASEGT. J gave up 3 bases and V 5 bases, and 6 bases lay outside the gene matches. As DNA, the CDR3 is TGTGCCAGCAGTAAACCGGGACTAGCGGTCTACGAGCAGTACTTC. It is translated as CASSKPGLAVYEQYF.

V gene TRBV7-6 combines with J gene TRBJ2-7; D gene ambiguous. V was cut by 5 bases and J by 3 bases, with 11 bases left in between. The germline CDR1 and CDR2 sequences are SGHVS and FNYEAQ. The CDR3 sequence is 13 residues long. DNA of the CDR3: TGTGCCAGCAGCCCAAGAGAATACTACGAGCAGTACTTC. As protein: CASSPREYYEQYF.

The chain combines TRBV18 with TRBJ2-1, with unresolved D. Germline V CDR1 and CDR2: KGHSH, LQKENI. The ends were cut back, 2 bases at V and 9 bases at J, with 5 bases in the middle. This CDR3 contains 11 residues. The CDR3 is CASSPTTEQFF. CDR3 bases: TGTGCCAGCTCACCAACCACTGAGCAGTTCTTC.

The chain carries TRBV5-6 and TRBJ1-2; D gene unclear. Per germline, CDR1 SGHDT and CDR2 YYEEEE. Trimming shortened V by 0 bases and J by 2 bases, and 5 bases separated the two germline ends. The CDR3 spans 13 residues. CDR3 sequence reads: CASSLDRNYGYTF. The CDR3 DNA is TGTGCCAGCAGCTTGGACAGAAACTATGGCTACACCTTC.

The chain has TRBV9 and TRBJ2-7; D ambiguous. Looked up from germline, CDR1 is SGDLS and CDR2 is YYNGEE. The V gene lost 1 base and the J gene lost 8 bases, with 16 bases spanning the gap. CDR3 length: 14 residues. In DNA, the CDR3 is TGTGCCAGCAGCGTAAGTGGATACGAGCTGAAGCAGTACTTC. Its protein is CASSVSGYELKQYF. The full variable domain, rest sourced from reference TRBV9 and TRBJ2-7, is DSGVTQTPKHLITATGQRVTLRCSPRSGDLSVYWYQQSLDQGLQFLIQYYNGEERAKGNILERFSAQQFPDLHSELNLSSLELGDSALYFCASSVSGYELKQYFGPGTRLTVT.

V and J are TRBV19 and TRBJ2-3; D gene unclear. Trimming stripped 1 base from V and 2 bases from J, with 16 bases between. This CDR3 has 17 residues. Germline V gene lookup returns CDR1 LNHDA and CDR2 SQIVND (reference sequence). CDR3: CASSIGATNSYTDTQYF. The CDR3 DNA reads TGTGCCAGTAGTATAGGTGCGACAAATTCCTACACAGATACGCAGTATTTT.

The CDR3 nucleotides read TGTGCCAGTAGTATTCCAGACTACTATGGCTACACCTTC. Its protein is CASSIPDYYGYTF. This chain connects TRBV19 to TRBJ1-2, with D hard to call. CDR1 and CDR2 from the germline V gene are LNHDA and SQIVND (reference sequence). Between the trimmed V and J ends, which lost 3 bases and 3 bases, there was a span of 8 bases. The CDR3 consists of 13 residues.

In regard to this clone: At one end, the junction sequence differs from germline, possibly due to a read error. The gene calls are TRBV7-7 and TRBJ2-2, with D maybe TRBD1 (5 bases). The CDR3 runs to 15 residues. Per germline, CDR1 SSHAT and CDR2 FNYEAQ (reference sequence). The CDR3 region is CASSLVQGNTGELFF. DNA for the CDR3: TGTGCTAGCAGCCTTGTGCAGGGGAACACCGGGGAGCTGTTTTTT.

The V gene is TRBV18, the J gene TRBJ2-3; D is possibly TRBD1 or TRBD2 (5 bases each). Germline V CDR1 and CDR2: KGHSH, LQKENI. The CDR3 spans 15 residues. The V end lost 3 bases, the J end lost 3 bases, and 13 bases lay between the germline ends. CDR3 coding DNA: TGTGCCAGCTCACCCCCGGGACCGTGGACAGATACGCAGTATTTT. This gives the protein CASSPPGPWTDTQYF.

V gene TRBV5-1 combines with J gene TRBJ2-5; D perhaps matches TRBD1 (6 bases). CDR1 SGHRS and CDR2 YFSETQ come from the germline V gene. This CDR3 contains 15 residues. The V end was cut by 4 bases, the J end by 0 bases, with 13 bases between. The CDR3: CASSIQGSYQETQYF. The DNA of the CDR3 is TGCGCCAGCAGCATACAGGGCTCGTACCAAGAGACCCAGTACTTC.

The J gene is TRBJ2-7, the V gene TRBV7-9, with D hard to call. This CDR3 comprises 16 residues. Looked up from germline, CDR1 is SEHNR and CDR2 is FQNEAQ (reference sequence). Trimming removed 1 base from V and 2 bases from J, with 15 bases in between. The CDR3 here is CASSLGLSARTYEQYF. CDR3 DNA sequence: TGTGCCAGCAGCTTAGGCCTGAGCGCCAGGACCTACGAGCAGTACTTC.

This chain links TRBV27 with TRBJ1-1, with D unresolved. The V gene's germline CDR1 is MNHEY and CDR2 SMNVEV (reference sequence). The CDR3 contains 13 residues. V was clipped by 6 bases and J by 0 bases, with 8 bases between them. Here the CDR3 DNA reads TGTGCCAGCAGATCAACGATGAACACTGAAGCTTTCTTT. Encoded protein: CASRSTMNTEAFF.

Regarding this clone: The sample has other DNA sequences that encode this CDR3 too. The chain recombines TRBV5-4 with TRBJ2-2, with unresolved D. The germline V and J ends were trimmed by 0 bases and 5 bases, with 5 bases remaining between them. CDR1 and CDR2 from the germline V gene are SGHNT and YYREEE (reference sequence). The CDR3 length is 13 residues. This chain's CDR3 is CASSLGGTGELFF. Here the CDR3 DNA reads TGTGCCAGCAGCTTGGGGGGTACCGGGGAGCTGTTTTTT.

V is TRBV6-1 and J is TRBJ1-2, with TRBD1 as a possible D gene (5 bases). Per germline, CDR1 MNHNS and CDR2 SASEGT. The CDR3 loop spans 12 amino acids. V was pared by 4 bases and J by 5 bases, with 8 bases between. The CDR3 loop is CASSAGEYGYTF. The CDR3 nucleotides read TGTGCCAGCAGTGCGGGGGAGTATGGCTACACCTTC.

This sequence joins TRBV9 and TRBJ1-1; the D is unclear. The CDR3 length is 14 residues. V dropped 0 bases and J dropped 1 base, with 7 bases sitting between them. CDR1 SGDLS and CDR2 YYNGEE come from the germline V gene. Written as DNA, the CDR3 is TGTGCCAGCAGCGTAGCTGGGCAGAACACTGAAGCTTTCTTT. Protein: CASSVAGQNTEAFF. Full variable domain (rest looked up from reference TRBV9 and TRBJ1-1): DSGVTQTPKHLITATGQRVTLRCSPRSGDLSVYWYQQSLDQGLQFLIQYYNGEERAKGNILERFSAQQFPDLHSELNLSSLELGDSALYFCASSVAGQNTEAFFGQGTRLTVV.

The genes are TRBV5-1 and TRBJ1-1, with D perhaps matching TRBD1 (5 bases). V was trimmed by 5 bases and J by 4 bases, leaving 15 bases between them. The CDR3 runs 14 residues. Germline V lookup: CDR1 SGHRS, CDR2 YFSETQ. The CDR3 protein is CASRQTALSTEAFF. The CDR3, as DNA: TGCGCCAGCAGACAGACAGCTTTAAGCACTGAAGCTTTCTTT.

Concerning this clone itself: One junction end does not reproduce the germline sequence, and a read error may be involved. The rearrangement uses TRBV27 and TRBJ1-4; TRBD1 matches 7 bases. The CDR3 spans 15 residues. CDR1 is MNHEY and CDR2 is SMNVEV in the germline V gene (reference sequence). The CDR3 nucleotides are TGTGCCAGCAGTTCCTCAGGGACAGCCTATGAGAAACTGTTTTTT. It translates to CASSSSGTAYEKLFF.

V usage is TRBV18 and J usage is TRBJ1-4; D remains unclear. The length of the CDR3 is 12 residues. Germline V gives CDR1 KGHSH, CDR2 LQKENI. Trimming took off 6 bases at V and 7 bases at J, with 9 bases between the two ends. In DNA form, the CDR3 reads TGTGCCAGCTCCCTGAGTCTTGAAAAACTGTTTTTT. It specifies CASSLSLEKLFF.

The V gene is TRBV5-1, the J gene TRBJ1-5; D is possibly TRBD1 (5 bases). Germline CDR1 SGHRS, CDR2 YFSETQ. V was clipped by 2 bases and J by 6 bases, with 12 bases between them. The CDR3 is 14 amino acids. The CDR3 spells CASSLSPGSQPQHF. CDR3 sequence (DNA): TGCGCCAGCAGCTTATCTCCAGGGTCTCAGCCCCAGCATTTT.

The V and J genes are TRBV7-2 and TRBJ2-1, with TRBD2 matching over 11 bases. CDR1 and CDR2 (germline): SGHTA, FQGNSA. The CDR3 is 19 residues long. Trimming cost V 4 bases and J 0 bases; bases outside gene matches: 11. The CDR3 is CASSSPGTSGAFSYNEQFF. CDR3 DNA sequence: TGTGCCAGCAGCTCACCCGGGACTAGCGGTGCCTTCTCCTACAATGAGCAGTTCTTC.

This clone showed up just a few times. The CDR3 region is CASSFLRQADYSNQPQHF. In DNA, the CDR3 is TGTGCCAGCAGCTTTCTTAGACAGGCAGACTATAGCAATCAGCCCCAGCATTTT. The rearrangement joins TRBV7-3 to TRBJ1-5, with a tentative D call TRBD1 (6 bases). Germline V gene lookup returns CDR1 SGHTA and CDR2 FQGTGA. With 3 bases removed from V and 0 bases from J, the gap between germline ends came to 18 bases. CDR3 length equals 18 residues.